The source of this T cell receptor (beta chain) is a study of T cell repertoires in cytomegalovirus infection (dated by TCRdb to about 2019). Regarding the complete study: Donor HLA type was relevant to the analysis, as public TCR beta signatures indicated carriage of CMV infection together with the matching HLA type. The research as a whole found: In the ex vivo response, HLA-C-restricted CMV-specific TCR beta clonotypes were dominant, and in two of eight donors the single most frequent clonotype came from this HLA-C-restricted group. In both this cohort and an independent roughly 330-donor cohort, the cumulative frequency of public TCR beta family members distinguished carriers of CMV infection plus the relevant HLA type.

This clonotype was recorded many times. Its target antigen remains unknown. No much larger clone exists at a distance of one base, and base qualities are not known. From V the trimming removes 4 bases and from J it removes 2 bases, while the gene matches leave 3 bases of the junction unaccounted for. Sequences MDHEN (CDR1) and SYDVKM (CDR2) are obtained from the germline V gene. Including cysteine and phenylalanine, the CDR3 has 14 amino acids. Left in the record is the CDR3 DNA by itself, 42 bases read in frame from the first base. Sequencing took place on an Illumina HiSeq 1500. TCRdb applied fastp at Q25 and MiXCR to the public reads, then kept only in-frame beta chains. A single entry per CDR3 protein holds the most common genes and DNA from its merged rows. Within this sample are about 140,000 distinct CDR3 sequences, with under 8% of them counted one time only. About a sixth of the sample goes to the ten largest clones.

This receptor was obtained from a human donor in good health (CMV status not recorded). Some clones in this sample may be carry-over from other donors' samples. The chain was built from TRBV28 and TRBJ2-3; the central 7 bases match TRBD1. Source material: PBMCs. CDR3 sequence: CASSSGQPTDTQYF. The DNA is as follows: TGTGCCAGCAGTTCGGGACAGCCCACAGATACGCAGTATTTT.